This paragraph reports one T cell receptor beta chain. The antigen remains undetermined. The source of the sample is a study of identical twins. Study-level points and caveats: Within monozygotic twins, out-of-frame TCR alpha sharing was underestimated by the models.

Only healthy Caucasians were included as donors. This CDR3 has 19 residues. CDR1 is MNHGY, CDR2 SAAAGT, per germline. V lost 5 bases and J lost 5; bases outside the gene matches: 19. One entry per CDR3 protein, called by TCRdb with MiXCR from the 5' RACE reads. The table records about 290,000 distinct CDR3 sequences, 8% to 9.5% of them present only once. The sample was also linked to a second study, of yellow fever vaccine responses in identical twins.

The chain uses TRBV6-8 and TRBJ2-1; 9 bases match TRBD2. Material: CD8+ T cells sorted from blood. The sequence was obtained from a young woman in good health. CDR3 loop: CASSGAELAGRGPNNEQFF. The CDR3 nucleotides read TGTGCCAGCAGTGGGGCGGAACTAGCGGGTCGGGGACCAAACAATGAGCAGTTCTTC.